Reported below is one T cell receptor beta chain. This table comes from immunoSEQ multiplex PCR, and its TCRdb copy is limited to in-frame clones, with some not included. Of 100,000 or so clones listed, roughly 81% are singletons. Between the trimmed V and J ends, which lost 5 bases and 6 bases, there was a span of 19 bases. Germline assignment: CDR1 SGHTA and CDR2 FQGNSA. The CDR3 spans 15 residues. This specimen belongs to a study of blood T cell repertoires in COVID-19. Material: peripheral blood. The clonotype originates from a human donor in a cohort sampled during active COVID-19. The genes are TRBV7-2 and TRBJ1-2, with D possibly TRBD1 on 6 matching bases. The CDR3 bases are TGTGCCAGCAGCACTCATAGCGGGGGGCCTAATGGCTACACCTTC. It codes for CASSTHSGGPNGYTF.